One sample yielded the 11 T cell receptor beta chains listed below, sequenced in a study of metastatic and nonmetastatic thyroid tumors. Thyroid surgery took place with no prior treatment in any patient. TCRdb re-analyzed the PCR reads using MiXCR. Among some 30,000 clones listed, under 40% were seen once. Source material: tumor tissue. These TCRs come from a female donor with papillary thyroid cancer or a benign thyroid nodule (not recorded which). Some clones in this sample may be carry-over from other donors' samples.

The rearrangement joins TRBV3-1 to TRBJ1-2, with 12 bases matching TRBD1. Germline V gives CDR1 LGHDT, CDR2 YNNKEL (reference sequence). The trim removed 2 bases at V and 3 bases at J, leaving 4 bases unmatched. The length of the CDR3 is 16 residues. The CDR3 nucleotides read TGTGCCAGCAGCCAATGGGACAGGGGGCGCGACTATGGCTACACCTTC. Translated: CASSQWDRGRDYGYTF.

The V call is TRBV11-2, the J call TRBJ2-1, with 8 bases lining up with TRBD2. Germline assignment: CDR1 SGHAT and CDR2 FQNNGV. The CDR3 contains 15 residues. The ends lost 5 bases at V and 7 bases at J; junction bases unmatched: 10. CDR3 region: CASSIIAGSQNEQFF. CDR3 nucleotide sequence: TGTGCCAGCAGCATAATAGCGGGATCTCAAAATGAGCAGTTCTTC.

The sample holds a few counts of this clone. The CDR3 reads CASRDRTRQPQHF. The CDR3 DNA reads as TGTGCCAGCAGGGACAGGACACGGCAGCCCCAGCATTTT. The rearrangement joins TRBV6-1 to TRBJ1-5; 7 bases map to TRBD1. Per germline, CDR1 MNHNS and CDR2 SASEGT. V trimming: 6 bases; J trimming: 7 bases; junction bases outside the gene matches: 6. The CDR3 totals 13 residues.

CDR3 in DNA: TGTGCCAGCGGGGTTCAGCGGAGATCCACAGATACGCAGTATTTT. Protein sequence: CASGVQRRSTDTQYF. The rearrangement links TRBV28 to TRBJ2-3, with TRBD2 as a possible D gene (5 bases). Germline lookup yields CDR1 MDHEN and CDR2 SYDVKM. Trimming stripped 8 bases from V and 2 bases from J, with 17 bases between. The CDR3 is 15 residues long.

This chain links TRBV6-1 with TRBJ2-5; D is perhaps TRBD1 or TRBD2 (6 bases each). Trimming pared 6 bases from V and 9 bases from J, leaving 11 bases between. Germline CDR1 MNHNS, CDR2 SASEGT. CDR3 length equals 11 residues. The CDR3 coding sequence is TGTGCCAGCAGCCACGGGGGCGCCCAGTACTTC. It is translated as CASSHGGAQYF.

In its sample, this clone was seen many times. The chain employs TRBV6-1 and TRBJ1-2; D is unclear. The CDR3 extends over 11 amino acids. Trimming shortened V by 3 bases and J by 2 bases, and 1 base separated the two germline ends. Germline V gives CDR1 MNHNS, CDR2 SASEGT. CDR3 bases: TGTGCCAGCAGTGACAACTATGGCTACACCTTC. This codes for CASSDNYGYTF.

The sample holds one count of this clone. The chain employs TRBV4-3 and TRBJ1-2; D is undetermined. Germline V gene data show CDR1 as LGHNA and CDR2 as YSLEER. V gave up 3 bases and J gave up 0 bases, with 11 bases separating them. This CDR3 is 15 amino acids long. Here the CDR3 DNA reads TGCGCCAGCAGCCAGGTCCGACTTTCTAACTATGGCTACACCTTC. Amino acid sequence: CASSQVRLSNYGYTF.

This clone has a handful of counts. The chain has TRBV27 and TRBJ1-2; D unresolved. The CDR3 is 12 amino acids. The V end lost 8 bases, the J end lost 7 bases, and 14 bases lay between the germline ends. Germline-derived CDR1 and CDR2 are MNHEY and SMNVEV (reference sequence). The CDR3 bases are TGTGCCAGCGCGTCGGTCGCCGGTGGCTACACCTTC. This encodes CASASVAGGYTF.

The CDR3 loop is CASSLRTARGTQYF. The CDR3 coding sequence is TGTGCCAGCAGCCTAAGGACAGCACGGGGGACCCAGTACTTC. The J gene is TRBJ2-5, the V gene TRBV5-8, with D maybe TRBD1 (6 bases). The CDR3 is 14 amino acids. CDR1 is SGHTS and CDR2 is YDEGEE in the germline V gene. V lost 4 bases to trimming and J lost 7 bases, with 17 bases between them.

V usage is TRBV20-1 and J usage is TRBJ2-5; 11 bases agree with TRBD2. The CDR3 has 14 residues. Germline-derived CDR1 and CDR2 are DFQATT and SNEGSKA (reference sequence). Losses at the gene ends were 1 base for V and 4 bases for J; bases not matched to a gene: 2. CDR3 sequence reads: CSARVAGGSETQYF. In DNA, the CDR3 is TGCAGTGCTAGAGTAGCGGGAGGGTCAGAGACCCAGTACTTC.

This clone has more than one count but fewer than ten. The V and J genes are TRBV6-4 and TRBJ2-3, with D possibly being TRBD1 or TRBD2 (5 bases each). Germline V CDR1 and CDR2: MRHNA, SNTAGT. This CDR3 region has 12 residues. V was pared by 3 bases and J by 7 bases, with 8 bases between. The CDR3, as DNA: TGTGCCAGCAGTGAGGGGGAGAATACGCAGTATTTT. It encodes CASSEGENTQYF.